The next 13 T cell receptor beta chains were all read from a single sample in a study of blood T cell repertoires in COVID-19. The assay was immunoSEQ multiplex PCR, and TCRdb's table has in-frame clones only and misses some. The data hold 200,000 to 250,000 clones, with roughly 90% observed a single time. The sequenced sample consisted of PBMCs or T cells enriched from blood (not recorded which). The receptors were gathered from a woman aged 50 to 60 in a cohort exposed to, infected with or recovered from COVID-19 (not recorded which).

This chain uses TRBV6-7 with TRBJ2-7; possibly TRBD1 for D (7 bases). TRBV6-7 is designated an ORF whose function remains uncertain. This CDR3 region has 17 residues. V gave up 4 bases and J gave up 2 bases, with 21 bases separating them. The CDR3 loop is CASSCLALDRVPYEQYF. DNA for the CDR3: TGTGCCAGCAGTTGCCTAGCGTTAGACAGGGTGCCCTACGAGCAGTACTTC.

The J gene is TRBJ2-4, the V gene TRBV10-2, with D tentatively TRBD2 (6 bases). Germline V gives CDR1 WSHSY, CDR2 SAAADI. V lost 4 bases and J 1 base, leaving 14 bases between the germline ends. The CDR3 has 16 amino acids. The DNA for the CDR3 is TGCGCCAGCAGTGCCTTCGCGGGGCCGGCCAAAAACATTCAGTACTTC. Encoded protein: CASSAFAGPAKNIQYF.

This sequence joins TRBV3-1 (or the pseudogene TRBV3-2) and TRBJ2-2, with TRBD2 matching 13 bases. CDR1 is LGHDT, CDR2 YNNKEL, per germline (reference sequence). With V trimmed by 6 bases and J by 2 bases, 6 bases remained unmatched. The CDR3 length is 17 residues. The CDR3 DNA reads TGTGCCAGCAGTGAGACTAGCGGGGGGACCAACACCGGGGAGCTGTTTTTT. This gives the protein CASSETSGGTNTGELFF.

This chain uses TRBV7-8 with TRBJ1-4; the D is unclear. Trimming stripped 1 base from V and 12 bases from J, with 18 bases between. This CDR3 is built from 15 residues. CDR1 SGHVS and CDR2 FQNEAQ come from the germline V gene. As DNA, the CDR3 is TGTGCCAGCAGCTTAGTGGGCACACCTAACGGTGAACTGTTTTTT. Amino acid sequence: CASSLVGTPNGELFF.

The genes are TRBV5-1 and TRBJ2-3, with D uncertain. CDR1 is SGHRS and CDR2 is YFSETQ in the germline V gene. V lost 3 bases to trimming and J lost 3 bases, with 5 bases between them. The CDR3 loop spans 12 amino acids. The CDR3 DNA reads as TGCGCCAGCAGCTCCGGGACAGATACGCAGTATTTT. Residues: CASSSGTDTQYF.

V is TRBV6-5 and J is TRBJ1-4; D not resolved. CDR3 length: 14 residues. The germline V gene encodes CDR1 MNHEY and CDR2 SVGAGI. V was cut by 4 bases and J by 7 bases, with 13 bases left in between. The DNA for the CDR3 is TGTGCCAGCAGTTCCTCGGACTTTTCTGAAAAACTGTTTTTT. Translated, it gives CASSSSDFSEKLFF.

This clone has more than one count but fewer than ten. This chain links TRBV4-1 with TRBJ1-5; 10 nucleotides align to TRBD1. Germline V gene sequence: CDR1 MGHRA, CDR2 YSYEKL. Germline trimming cut 4 bases from V and 5 bases from J; bases unmatched to any gene: 5. The CDR3 loop spans 15 amino acids. The CDR3 coding sequence is TGCGCCAGCAGCCGCTCGACAGGGGGCTATCAGCCCCAGCATTTT. Protein: CASSRSTGGYQPQHF.

The genes are TRBV6-2 or TRBV6-3 and TRBJ2-7, with TRBD2 identical over 12 bases. This CDR3 has 16 residues. Germline V gene data show CDR1 as MNHEY and CDR2 as SVGEGT. Trimming took 4 bases from V and 7 from J; bases not matched to a gene: 11. The CDR3 nucleotides are TGTGCCAGCAGTTTGAACCCCTCGGGACTAGCGGGTGAGCAGTACTTC. Its protein is CASSLNPSGLAGEQYF.

This chain uses TRBV4-2 with TRBJ1-6; tentatively, D is TRBD1 (5 bases). This CDR3 spans 16 amino acids. The germline V and J ends were trimmed by 0 bases and 8 bases, with 14 bases remaining between them. From germline, CDR1 is LGHNA and CDR2 YNFKEQ. The CDR3 here is CASSQEFDSQYSPLHF. CDR3 bases: TGTGCCAGCAGCCAAGAGTTCGACAGCCAATATTCACCCCTCCACTTT.

In this sample, this clone turned up a few times. The chain employs TRBV2 and TRBJ2-4, with a weak D call TRBD1 (6 bases). Germline V gene lookup returns CDR1 SNHLY and CDR2 FYNNEI. The germline V and J ends were trimmed by 6 bases and 15 bases, with 15 bases remaining between them. The CDR3 covers 11 residues. The CDR3 loop reads CASSQGQTGYF. In DNA, the CDR3 is TGTGCCAGCAGCCAGGGACAAACGGGGTACTTC.

CDR3 sequence: CKAGLGTEAFF. For the CDR3, the DNA is TGTAAGGCGGGCCTGGGGACTGAAGCTTTCTTT. This chain connects TRBV30 to TRBJ1-1; D is unresolved. The CDR3 is 11 amino acids. Germline assignment: CDR1 GTSNPN and CDR2 SVGIG (reference sequence).

V gene TRBV11-2 combines with J gene TRBJ1-1, with 8 positions matching TRBD1. The CDR3 length is 14 residues. Germline loops: CDR1 SGHAT, CDR2 FQNNGV. V trimming: 5 bases; J trimming: 0 bases; junction bases outside the gene matches: 2. CDR3 residues: CASSKQGVNTEAFF. The DNA of the CDR3 is TGTGCCAGCAGCAAACAGGGGGTGAACACTGAAGCTTTCTTT.

CDR3 in amino acids: CASSQDPGQYSNQPQHF. The CDR3 coding sequence is TGCGCCAGCAGCCAAGATCCAGGACAGTATAGCAATCAGCCCCAGCATTTT. J is TRBJ1-5 and V is TRBV4-1; D is possibly TRBD1 (6 bases). V was trimmed by 0 bases and J by 0 bases, leaving 12 bases between them. Per the germline V gene, CDR1 is MGHRA and CDR2 is YSYEKL. The CDR3 has 17 amino acids.